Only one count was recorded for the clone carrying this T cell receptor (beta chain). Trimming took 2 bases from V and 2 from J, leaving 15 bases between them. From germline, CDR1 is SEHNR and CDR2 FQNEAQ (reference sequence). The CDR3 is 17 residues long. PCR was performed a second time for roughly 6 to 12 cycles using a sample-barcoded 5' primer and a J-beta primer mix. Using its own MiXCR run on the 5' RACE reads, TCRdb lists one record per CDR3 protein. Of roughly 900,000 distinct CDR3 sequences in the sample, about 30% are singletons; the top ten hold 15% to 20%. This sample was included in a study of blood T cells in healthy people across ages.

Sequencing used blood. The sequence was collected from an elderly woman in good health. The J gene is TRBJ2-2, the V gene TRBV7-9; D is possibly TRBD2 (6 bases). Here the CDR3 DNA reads TGTGCCAGCAGCTTAAGGGGCCGCGGGGTCAACACCGGGGAGCTGTTTTTT. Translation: CASSLRGRGVNTGELFF. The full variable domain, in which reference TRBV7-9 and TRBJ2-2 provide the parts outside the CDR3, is DTGVSQNPRHKITKRGQNVTFRCDPISEHNRLYWYRQTLGQGPEFLTYFQNEAQLEKSRLLSDRFSAERPKGSFSTLEIQRTEQGDSAMYLCASSLRGRGVNTGELFFGEGSRLTVL.